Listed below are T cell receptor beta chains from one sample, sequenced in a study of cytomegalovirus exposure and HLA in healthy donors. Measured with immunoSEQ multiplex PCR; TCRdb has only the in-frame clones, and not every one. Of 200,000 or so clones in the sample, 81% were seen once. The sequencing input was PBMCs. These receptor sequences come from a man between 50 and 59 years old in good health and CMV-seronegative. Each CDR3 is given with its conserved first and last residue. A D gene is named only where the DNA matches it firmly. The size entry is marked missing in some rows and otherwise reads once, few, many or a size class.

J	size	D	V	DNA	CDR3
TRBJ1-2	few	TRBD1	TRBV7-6	TGTGCCAGCAGCTTAGATGGTGGGTCAGGGGGATACTATGGCTACACCTTC	CASSLDGGSGGYYGYTF
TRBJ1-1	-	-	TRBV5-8	TGTGCCAGCAGGACAGAGCGGGTGAACACTGAAGCTTTCTTT	CASRTERVNTEAFF
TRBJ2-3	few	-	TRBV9	TGTGCCAGCAGCGCCTCCCTAGGGGAAGATACGCAGTATTTT	CASSASLGEDTQYF
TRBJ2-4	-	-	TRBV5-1	TGCGCCAGCAGCGTTACCTCTCAGGGAAACATTCAGTACTTC	CASSVTSQGNIQYF
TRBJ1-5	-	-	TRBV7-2	TGTGCCAGCAGCTTAGGTGGGGAGTTTAGGCCCCAGCATTTT	CASSLGGEFRPQHF
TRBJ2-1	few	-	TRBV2	TGTGCCAGCAGTCGTCGAGTGGTTAGCTCCTACAATGAGCAGTTCTTC	CASSRRVVSSYNEQFF
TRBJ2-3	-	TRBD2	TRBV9	TGTGCCAGCAGCGTAGTGGGGGGGACAGATACGCAGTATTTT	CASSVVGGTDTQYF
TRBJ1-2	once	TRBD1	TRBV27	TGTGCCAGCAGTTTATCCTATAGGGACAGGGCCTATGGCTACACCTTC	CASSLSYRDRAYGYTF
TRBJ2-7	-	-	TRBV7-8	TGTGCCAGCAGCTATATATCGGAGCAGTACTTC	CASSYISEQYF
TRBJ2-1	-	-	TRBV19	TGTGCCAGTAAGGTAGAGGGCCCTTGGAATGAGCAGTTCTTC	CASKVEGPWNEQFF
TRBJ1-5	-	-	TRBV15	TGTGCCACCAGCAGAGGACAGGTTAGCAATCAGCCCCAGCATTTT	CATSRGQVSNQPQHF
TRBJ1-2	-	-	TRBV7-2	TGTGCCAGCAGCTTAGCAATGGGAGGGGCGGGCTATGGCTACACCTTC	CASSLAMGGAGYGYTF
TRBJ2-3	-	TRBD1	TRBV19	TGTGCCAGTAGTATCAAAGGACAGGGGGTCACAGATACGCAGTATTTT	CASSIKGQGVTDTQYF
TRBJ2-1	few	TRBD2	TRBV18	TGTGCCAGCTCACCCGGGACTAGTGGGAATGAGCAGTTCTTC	CASSPGTSGNEQFF
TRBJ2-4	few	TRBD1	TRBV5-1	TGCGCCAGCAGCTTGGCCGGACAGGGACTAGCCAAAAACATTCAGTACTTC	CASSLAGQGLAKNIQYF
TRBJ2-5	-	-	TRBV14	TGTGCCAGCACCCCCTGGAGGAACCAAGAGACCCAGTACTTC	CASTPWRNQETQYF
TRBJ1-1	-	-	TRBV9	TGTGCCAGCAGCGCGGGGGGAGGGCACACTGAAGCTTTCTTT	CASSAGGGHTEAFF
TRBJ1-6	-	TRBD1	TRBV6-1	TGTGCCAGCAGTGGACGGACAGGGTCTTTAACTAATTCACCCCTCCACTTT	CASSGRTGSLTNSPLHF
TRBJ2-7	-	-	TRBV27	TGTGCCAGCAGGGACTACCCTTCCTACGAGCAGTACTTC	CASRDYPSYEQYF
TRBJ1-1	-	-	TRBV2	TGTGCCAGCACACGGGATAGTGCTGAAGCTTTCTTT	CASTRDSAEAFF
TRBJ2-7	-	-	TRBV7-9	TGTGCCAGCAGCTTAGAGACAGTATACCAGCAGTACTTC	CASSLETVYQQYF
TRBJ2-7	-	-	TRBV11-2	TGTGCCAGCAGCTTGGCGGACAGCGGCGGCTACGAGCAGTACTTC	CASSLADSGGYEQYF